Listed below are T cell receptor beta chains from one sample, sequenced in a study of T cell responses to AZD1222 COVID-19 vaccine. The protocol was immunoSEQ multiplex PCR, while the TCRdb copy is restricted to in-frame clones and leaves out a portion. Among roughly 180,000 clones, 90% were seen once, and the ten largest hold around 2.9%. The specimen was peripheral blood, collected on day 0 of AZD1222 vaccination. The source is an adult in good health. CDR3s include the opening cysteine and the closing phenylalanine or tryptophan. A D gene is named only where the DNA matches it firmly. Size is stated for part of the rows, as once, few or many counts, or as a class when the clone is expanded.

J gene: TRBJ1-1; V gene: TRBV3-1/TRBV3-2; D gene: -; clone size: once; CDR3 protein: CASSHRDTGTEAFF; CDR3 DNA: TGTGCCAGCAGCCATAGGGACACAGGGACTGAAGCTTTCTTT
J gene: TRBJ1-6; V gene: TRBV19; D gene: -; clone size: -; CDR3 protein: CASSLNNSPLHF; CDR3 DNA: TGTGCCAGTAGTCTGAATAATTCACCCCTCCACTTT
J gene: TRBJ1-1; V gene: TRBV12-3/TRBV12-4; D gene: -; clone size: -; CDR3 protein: CASSNQGNTEAFF; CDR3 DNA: TGTGCCAGCAGCAATCAGGGGAACACTGAAGCTTTCTTT
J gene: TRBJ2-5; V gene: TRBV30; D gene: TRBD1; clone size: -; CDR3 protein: CAWSKRQGALYF; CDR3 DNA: TGTGCCTGGAGTAAACGACAGGGTGCCTTGTACTTC
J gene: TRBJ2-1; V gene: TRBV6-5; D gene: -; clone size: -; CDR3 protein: CASTPVTGGANEQFF; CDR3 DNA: TGTGCCAGCACCCCGGTGACGGGGGGCGCCAATGAGCAGTTCTTC
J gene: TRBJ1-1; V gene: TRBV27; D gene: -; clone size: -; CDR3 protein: CASSLLDGMNTEAFF; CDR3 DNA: TGTGCCAGCAGTTTATTGGACGGCATGAACACTGAAGCTTTCTTT
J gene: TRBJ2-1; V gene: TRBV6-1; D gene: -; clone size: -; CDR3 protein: CASIETGLMGNEQFF; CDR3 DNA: TGTGCCAGCATTGAAACTGGACTAATGGGCAATGAGCAGTTCTTC
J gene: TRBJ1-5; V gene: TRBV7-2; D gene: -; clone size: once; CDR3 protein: CASSETGASNQPQHF; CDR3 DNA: TGTGCCAGCAGCGAAACGGGGGCCAGCAATCAGCCCCAGCATTTT
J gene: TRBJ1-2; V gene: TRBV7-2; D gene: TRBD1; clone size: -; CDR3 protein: CASSYRQGTNYGYTF; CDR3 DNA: TGTGCCAGCAGCTATAGACAGGGTACTAACTATGGCTACACCTTC
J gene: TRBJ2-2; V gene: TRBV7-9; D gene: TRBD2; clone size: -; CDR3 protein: CASSLGLAGANTGELFF; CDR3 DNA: TGTGCCAGCAGCTTAGGACTAGCGGGGGCTAACACCGGGGAGCTGTTTTTT
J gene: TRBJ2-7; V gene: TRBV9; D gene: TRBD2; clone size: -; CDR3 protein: CASSSTSGEYEQYF; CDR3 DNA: TGTGCCAGCAGCTCGACCAGCGGGGAGTACGAGCAGTACTTC
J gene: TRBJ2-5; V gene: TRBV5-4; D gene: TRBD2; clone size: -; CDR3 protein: CASSLGVSGGQETQYF; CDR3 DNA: TGTGCCAGCAGCTTGGGGGTTAGCGGGGGCCAAGAGACCCAGTACTTC
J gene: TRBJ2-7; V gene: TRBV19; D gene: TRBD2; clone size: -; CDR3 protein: CASSSGGASYEQYF; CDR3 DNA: TGTGCCAGTAGTAGCGGGGGGGCTTCCTACGAGCAGTACTTC
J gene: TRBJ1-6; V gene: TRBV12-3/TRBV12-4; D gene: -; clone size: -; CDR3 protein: CASKPPGHSPLHF; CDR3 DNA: TGTGCCAGCAAACCCCCCGGCCATTCACCCCTCCACTTT